These 32 T cell receptor beta chains originate from one sample sequenced in a study of T cell responses to AZD1222 COVID-19 vaccine. The protocol was immunoSEQ multiplex PCR, while the TCRdb copy is restricted to in-frame clones and leaves out a portion. The repertoire has about 100,000 clones, approximately 90% of them found once; the top ten carry roughly 3%. The material was peripheral blood, obtained on day 0 of AZD1222 vaccination. Source of these receptors: an adult in good health.

The chain's CDR3 is CASSEPEPGNTIYF. The CDR3 coding sequence is TGCGCCAGCAGTGAACCCGAACCTGGAAACACCATATATTTT. The chain uses TRBV10-2 and TRBJ1-3; D gene uncertain. V was trimmed by 3 bases and J by 2 bases, leaving 8 bases between them. The CDR3 extends over 14 amino acids. Germline assignment: CDR1 WSHSY and CDR2 SAAADI.

In its sample, this clone was seen once. The rearrangement uses TRBV10-3 and TRBJ2-3; TRBD2 agrees at 7 bases. CDR1 is ENHRY, CDR2 SYGVKD, per germline. The V segment lost 8 bases and the J segment 2 bases; nucleotides outside the gene matches: 7. This CDR3 comprises 14 residues. CDR3 sequence: CAIGGDGFTDTQYF. The DNA of the CDR3 is TGTGCCATCGGGGGGGACGGATTCACAGATACGCAGTATTTT.

The chain is built from TRBV11-3 and TRBJ1-5; 8 nucleotides agree with TRBD1. The V gene's germline CDR1 is SGHNT and CDR2 YENEEA. V shed 5 bases, J shed 9 bases, and the junction held 9 bases outside the gene matches. CDR3 length equals 14 residues. CDR3 amino acids: CASSHRTGGPPQHF. The CDR3 nucleotides are TGTGCCAGCAGCCACCGAACAGGGGGGCCGCCCCAGCATTTT.

The chain recombines TRBV9 with TRBJ1-6; TRBD1 aligns across 7 bases. The germline CDR1 and CDR2 sequences are SGDLS and YYNGEE. The CDR3 is made up of 14 amino acids. The J segment lost 7 bases and the V segment lost 3 bases, leaving 4 bases of the junction unmatched. The CDR3 here is CASSGRGGNSPLHF. The CDR3 nucleotides are TGTGCCAGCAGCGGCAGGGGGGGGAATTCACCCCTCCACTTT.

The chain joins TRBV20-1 to TRBJ1-2, with TRBD1 as a possible D gene (6 bases). The germline V gene has CDR1 DFQATT and CDR2 SNEGSKA (reference sequence). The CDR3 is 11 residues long. V lost 6 bases to trimming and J lost 7 bases, with 12 bases between them. CDR3 DNA: TGCAGTGCCCCGGGGGCGGCTGGCTACACCTTC. Translated: CSAPGAAGYTF.

The chain uses TRBV7-2 and TRBJ1-1; D possibly corresponds to TRBD1 (6 bases). The germline CDR1 and CDR2 sequences are SGHTA and FQGNSA. The CDR3 is 14 residues long. V lost 1 base and J 1 base, leaving 7 bases between the germline ends. CDR3 amino acids: CASSLVGGNTEAFF. CDR3 DNA: TGTGCCAGCAGCTTAGTAGGGGGGAACACTGAAGCTTTCTTT. The full variable domain, completed using reference TRBV7-2 and TRBJ1-1, is GAGVSQSPSNKVTEKGKDVELRCDPISGHTALYWYRQSLGQGLEFLIYFQGNSAPDKSGLPSDRFSAERTGGSVSTLTIQRTQQEDSAVYLCASSLVGGNTEAFFGQGTRLTVV.

The chain recombines TRBV7-2 with TRBJ1-6; D is ambiguous. The CDR3 has 15 amino acids. The V end lost 5 bases, the J end lost 2 bases, and 10 bases lay between the germline ends. Germline V gene sequence: CDR1 SGHTA, CDR2 FQGNSA. Here the CDR3 reads CASSLESTYNSPLHF. The CDR3 nucleotides read TGTGCCAGCAGCCTGGAGAGTACCTATAATTCACCCCTCCACTTT.

For the CDR3, the DNA is TGTGCCAGCAGCCAAGAAGGAAAGCGGGGGGGCGAGCAGTTCTTC. Amino acid sequence: CASSQEGKRGGEQFF. The V and J genes are TRBV4-2 and TRBJ2-1; the match to TRBD2 covers 10 bases. This CDR3 has 15 amino acids. The germline V gene encodes CDR1 LGHNA and CDR2 YNFKEQ. V gave up 0 bases and J gave up 10 bases; unmatched junction bases: 6.

V usage is TRBV7-8 and J usage is TRBJ2-1; 9 bases agree with TRBD2. J gave up 10 bases and V 3 bases, and 10 bases lay outside the gene matches. The CDR3 has 15 residues. The germline V gene encodes CDR1 SGHVS and CDR2 FQNEAQ. The CDR3 protein is CASSFLASGGTEQFF. CDR3 in DNA: TGTGCCAGCAGCTTCCTGGCGAGCGGGGGGACCGAGCAGTTCTTC.

The V gene is TRBV6-1, the J gene TRBJ1-5; 12 nucleotides agree with TRBD1. The CDR3 is 18 amino acids. V shed 1 base and J 2 bases; nucleotides not matched to a gene: 6. CDR1 is MNHNS, CDR2 SASEGT, per germline. The CDR3 DNA reads as TGTGCCAGCAGTGAAGGGGACAGGGGGCCTCGTGGCAATCAGCCCCAGCATTTT. Translation gives CASSEGDRGPRGNQPQHF.

The chain is built from TRBV28 and TRBJ1-5; the match to TRBD1 covers 9 bases. J lost 7 bases, V lost 4 bases, and 5 bases had no gene match. This CDR3 contains 14 residues. Germline assignment: CDR1 MDHEN and CDR2 SYDVKM. The DNA for the CDR3 is TGTGCCAGCAGTTCCGACAGGGGGAAACAGCCCCAGCATTTT. It translates to CASSSDRGKQPQHF.

The chain couples TRBV28 to TRBJ2-7, with D maybe TRBD2 (6 bases). The CDR3 is 17 amino acids. Germline V lookup: CDR1 MDHEN, CDR2 SYDVKM. V dropped 2 bases and J dropped 0 bases, with 17 bases sitting between them. The CDR3 sequence: CASSLSRNSGSSYEQYF. CDR3 coding DNA: TGTGCCAGCAGTTTAAGCCGGAATAGCGGCAGCTCCTACGAGCAGTACTTC.

This clone appeared once. This chain uses TRBV6-6 with TRBJ1-6; D remains ambiguous. The CDR3 has 14 residues. Germline V gene sequence: CDR1 MNHNY, CDR2 SVGAGI (reference sequence). Trimming took off 6 bases at V and 9 bases at J, with 15 bases between the two ends. The CDR3 region is CASRRTEGISPLHF. CDR3 bases: TGTGCCAGCAGACGCACTGAAGGGATTTCACCCCTCCACTTT.

Only one count was recorded for this clone. The chain combines TRBV7-3 with TRBJ2-5, with no clear D. The CDR3 covers 15 residues. V lost 5 bases to trimming and J lost 2 bases, with 15 bases between them. Germline CDR1 reads SGHTA; CDR2 reads FQGTGA. CDR3: CASSQTGRTQETQYF. The CDR3 DNA follows: TGTGCCAGCAGCCAAACCGGCCGAACTCAAGAGACCCAGTACTTC.

The chain joins TRBV7-9 to TRBJ2-3; D is ambiguous. V was clipped by 5 bases and J by 4 bases, with 7 bases between them. Per germline, CDR1 SEHNR and CDR2 FQNEAQ (reference sequence). The CDR3 is 12 residues long. The CDR3 DNA reads TGTGCCAGCAGCCCCGGTCCAGATACGCAGTATTTT. This translates into CASSPGPDTQYF.

The chain uses TRBV15 and TRBJ1-6, with a tentative D call TRBD1 (5 bases). CDR1 LNHNV and CDR2 YYDKDF come from the germline V gene (reference sequence). V was clipped by 0 bases and J by 6 bases, with 12 bases between them. The CDR3 covers 16 residues. The CDR3 nucleotides read TGTGCCACCAGCAGAGATCTTCAGGGTACTAATTCACCCCTCCACTTT. It yields the protein CATSRDLQGTNSPLHF.

V and J are TRBV27 and TRBJ1-6, with 8 bases fitting TRBD1. Germline values: CDR1 MNHEY, CDR2 SMNVEV (reference sequence). The length of the CDR3 is 15 residues. The ends lost 5 bases at V and 8 bases at J; junction bases unmatched: 8. The CDR3 loop reads CASSRTGWDDSPLHF. As DNA, the CDR3 is TGTGCCAGCAGTCGGACAGGGTGGGATGATTCACCCCTCCACTTT.

This chain connects TRBV7-3 to TRBJ2-1; TRBD1 might be the D (6 bases). V was cut by 1 base and J by 7 bases, with 11 bases left in between. Germline V gene lookup returns CDR1 SGHTA and CDR2 FQGTGA. The CDR3 totals 14 residues. In nucleotides, the CDR3 is TGTGCCAGCAGCTTAATGGCCAGGGGAAATGAGCAGTTCTTC. Translated: CASSLMARGNEQFF. The full variable domain, its missing parts supplied by reference TRBV7-3 and TRBJ2-1, is GAGVSQTPSNKVTEKGKYVELRCDPISGHTALYWYRQSLGQGPEFLIYFQGTGAADDSGLPNDRFFAVRPEGSVSTLKIQRTERGDSAVYLCASSLMARGNEQFFGPGTRLTVL.

This clone is a singleton in its sample. The V call is TRBV10-1, the J call TRBJ1-5; 7 bases map to TRBD1. V was clipped by 7 bases and J by 3 bases; unmatched bases: 6. The CDR3 totals 14 residues. In germline, CDR1 is WNHNN, CDR2 SYGVQD (reference sequence). CDR3 amino acids: CASKNRGLNQPQHF. The CDR3 nucleotides are TGCGCCAGCAAGAACAGGGGACTCAATCAGCCCCAGCATTTT.

The genes are TRBV6-4 and TRBJ1-4, with unresolved D. Looked up from germline, CDR1 is MRHNA and CDR2 is SNTAGT. V lost 6 bases to trimming and J lost 3 bases, with 8 bases between them. CDR3 length: 13 amino acids. CDR3 region: CASSREANEKLFF. As DNA, the CDR3 is TGTGCCAGCAGCCGGGAGGCTAATGAAAAACTGTTTTTT.

Details on this clone: Additional DNA sequences in this sample encode the identical CDR3. V usage is TRBV5-4 and J usage is TRBJ1-6; 8 bases are a match to TRBD1. The CDR3 runs to 15 residues. Germline CDR1 is SGHNT and CDR2 is YYREEE (reference sequence). V lost 4 bases, J lost 6 bases, and 6 bases stayed unmatched. The chain's CDR3 is CASSLMTGVNSPLHF. Written as DNA, the CDR3 is TGTGCCAGCAGCCTGATGACAGGGGTTAATTCACCCCTCCACTTT.

The chain combines TRBV4-3 with TRBJ2-7; no reliable D call. V gave up 3 bases and J gave up 2 bases, with 14 bases separating them. CDR1 and CDR2 (germline): LGHNA, YSLEER. The CDR3 consists of 15 residues. Here the CDR3 DNA reads TGCGCCAGCAGCCACTCTAGTTACAGTGCCTACGAGCAGTACTTC. This translates into CASSHSSYSAYEQYF.

V and J are TRBV19 and TRBJ1-1, with 10 bases matching TRBD1. CDR1 is LNHDA, CDR2 SQIVND, per germline (reference sequence). This CDR3 is built from 15 residues. The V gene end was trimmed by 6 bases and the J gene end by 3 bases; junction bases not matched to a gene: 7. Here the CDR3 reads CASRVRDRGDTEAFF. The DNA for the CDR3 is TGTGCCAGTAGGGTACGGGACAGGGGAGACACTGAAGCTTTCTTT.

This chain links TRBV7-8 with TRBJ1-4; no clear D. The V gene lost 1 base and the J gene lost 3 bases, with 12 bases spanning the gap. Looked up from germline, CDR1 is SGHVS and CDR2 is FQNEAQ. There are 16 residues in the CDR3. In DNA form, the CDR3 reads TGTGCCAGCAGCTTAGGGGTCAGTAGAGCTAATGAAAAACTGTTTTTT. Amino acid sequence: CASSLGVSRANEKLFF.

This chain links TRBV7-3 with TRBJ2-1, with D perhaps matching TRBD1 or TRBD2 (6 bases each). Between the trimmed V and J ends, which lost 1 base and 10 bases, there was a span of 11 bases. The CDR3 spans 13 residues. Germline V gene data show CDR1 as SGHTA and CDR2 as FQGTGA. This CDR3 reads CASSLILGGEQFF. The DNA of the CDR3 is TGTGCCAGCAGCTTAATTTTAGGGGGGGAGCAGTTCTTC.

The CDR3 DNA is TGCGCCAGCAGCCCGGGGTTCCAAGAGACCCAGTACTTC. Protein product: CASSPGFQETQYF. The chain is built from TRBV5-1 and TRBJ2-5; weak D call: TRBD2 (5 bases). The V end lost 4 bases, the J end lost 1 base, and 8 bases lay between the germline ends. In germline, CDR1 is SGHRS, CDR2 YFSETQ. The CDR3 has 13 residues.

The chain combines TRBV4-2 with TRBJ2-5; either TRBD1 or TRBD2 may supply D (5 bases each). The CDR3 has 13 amino acids. The V gene lost 0 bases and the J gene lost 3 bases, with 5 bases spanning the gap. Germline V gives CDR1 LGHNA, CDR2 YNFKEQ. The CDR3, as DNA: TGTGCCAGCAGCCAAGAGGGGGAAGAGACCCAGTACTTC. This translates into CASSQEGEETQYF.

This chain links TRBV9 with TRBJ2-1; 14 bases fit TRBD2. CDR3 length equals 16 residues. After removal of 3 bases from V and 6 bases from J, the junction contained 5 bases not matched to a gene. Per the germline V gene, CDR1 is SGDLS and CDR2 is YYNGEE. The CDR3 DNA is TGTGCCAGCAGCGCCCCGGGACTAGCGGGGGTCAATGAGCAGTTCTTC. Its translation: CASSAPGLAGVNEQFF.

The rearrangement joins TRBV19 to TRBJ1-4; TRBD1 agrees at 7 bases. CDR3 length equals 15 residues. In germline, CDR1 is LNHDA, CDR2 SQIVND (reference sequence). Trimming cost V 7 bases and J 5 bases; bases outside gene matches: 10. The CDR3 sequence is CASNKGSGQNEKLFF. The DNA of the CDR3 is TGTGCCAGTAATAAGGGTTCGGGACAGAATGAAAAACTGTTTTTT.

This sequence joins TRBV19 and TRBJ2-1; 11 bases are shared with TRBD2. Per germline, CDR1 LNHDA and CDR2 SQIVND (reference sequence). The CDR3 has 14 residues. Trimming removed 6 bases from V and 4 bases from J; junction bases left unmatched: 2. The CDR3 DNA is TGTGCCAGTAGACTAGCGGGGGCATACAATGAGCAGTTCTTC. Its translation: CASRLAGAYNEQFF.

The chain carries TRBV7-9 and TRBJ1-1, with D hard to call. The CDR3 extends over 12 amino acids. V was pared by 5 bases and J by 8 bases, with 12 bases between. CDR1 is SEHNR and CDR2 is FQNEAQ in the germline V gene (reference sequence). CDR3 region: CASSPGFLEAFF. In DNA form, the CDR3 reads TGTGCCAGCAGCCCCGGGTTTCTGGAAGCTTTCTTT. Using reference TRBV7-9 and TRBJ1-1 for the parts outside the CDR3, the full variable domain is DTGVSQNPRHKITKRGQNVTFRCDPISEHNRLYWYRQTLGQGPEFLTYFQNEAQLEKSRLLSDRFSAERPKGSFSTLEIQRTEQGDSAMYLCASSPGFLEAFFGQGTRLTVV.

V gene TRBV7-2 combines with J gene TRBJ1-4; TRBD1 agrees at 11 bases. The V gene end was trimmed by 6 bases and the J gene end by 8 bases; junction bases not matched to a gene: 5. The germline V gene has CDR1 SGHTA and CDR2 FQGNSA. This CDR3 region has 14 residues. The CDR3: CASSQDRGREKLFF. The CDR3 DNA is TGTGCCAGCAGTCAGGACAGGGGGCGAGAAAAACTGTTTTTT.